This T cell receptor beta chain was identified in a study of shared clonotypes between healthy human individuals. This clone was seen once. Sorted-subset replicate PCR reactions contained approximately 190 ng DNA, corresponding to 29,000 or so T cell genomes. Authors' data handling: Junction-only sequences without quality scores were provided by ImmunoSEQ, so filtering was different. The assay was immunoSEQ multiplex PCR, and TCRdb's table has in-frame clones only and misses some. V, J and clone size derive from that table, while D and trimming were established from the DNA sequence. Found here are approximately 1,500,000 clones, roughly 98% of them singletons; the top ten hold 0.45%. The germline gives CDR1 SGDLS, CDR2 YYNGEE. V lost 0 bases and J lost 0; bases outside the gene matches: 9. The CDR3 runs 18 residues. Adult Caucasians living in Nashville, Tennessee made up all of the donors. CD45RA-negative memory and CD45RA+ naive subsets were split from the CD4+ cells.

Sequenced: naive CD4+ T cells sorted from blood. Documented subset: CD45RA+ positively selected. The chain recombines TRBV9 with TRBJ1-3, with 7 bases lining up with TRBD1. This clonotype was sampled from a man aged 25 to 45 in good health. Written as DNA, the CDR3 is TGTGCCAGCAGCGTAGAGGGGGCAGGGGTGATCTCTGGAAACACCATATATTTT. It specifies CASSVEGAGVISGNTIYF.